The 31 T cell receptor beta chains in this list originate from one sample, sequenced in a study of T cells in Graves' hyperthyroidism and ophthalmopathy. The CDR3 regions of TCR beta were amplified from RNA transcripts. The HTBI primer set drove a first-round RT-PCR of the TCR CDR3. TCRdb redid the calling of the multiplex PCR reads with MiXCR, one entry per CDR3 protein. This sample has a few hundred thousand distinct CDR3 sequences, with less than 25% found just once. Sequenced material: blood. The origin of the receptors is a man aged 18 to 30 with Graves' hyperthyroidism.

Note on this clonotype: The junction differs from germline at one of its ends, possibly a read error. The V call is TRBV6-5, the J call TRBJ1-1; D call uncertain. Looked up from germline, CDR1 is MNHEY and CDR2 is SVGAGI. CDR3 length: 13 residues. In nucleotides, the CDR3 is TGTGCCAGCAGTCACTCCGGACGGGCGGAAGCTTTCTTT. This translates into CASSHSGRAEAFF.

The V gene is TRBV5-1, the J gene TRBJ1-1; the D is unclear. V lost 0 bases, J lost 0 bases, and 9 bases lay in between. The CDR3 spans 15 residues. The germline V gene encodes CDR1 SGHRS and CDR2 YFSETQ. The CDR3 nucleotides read TGCGCCAGCAGCTTGGGAATCATTATGAACACTGAAGCTTTCTTT. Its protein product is CASSLGIIMNTEAFF.

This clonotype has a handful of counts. The CDR3: CASSYNNYGYTF. In DNA form, the CDR3 reads TGTGCCAGCAGTTACAATAACTATGGCTACACCTTC. This chain uses TRBV6-5 with TRBJ1-2; D unclear. V lost 2 bases to trimming and J lost 1 base, with 2 bases between them. Germline V gives CDR1 MNHEY, CDR2 SVGAGI. This CDR3 region has 12 residues.

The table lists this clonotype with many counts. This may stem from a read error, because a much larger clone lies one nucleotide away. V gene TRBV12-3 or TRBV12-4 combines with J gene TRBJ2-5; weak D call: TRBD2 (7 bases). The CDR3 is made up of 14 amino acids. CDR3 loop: CASKAGHQQEAQYF. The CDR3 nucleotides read TGTGCCAGCAAAGCGGGACACCAACAAGAGGCCCAGTACTTC.

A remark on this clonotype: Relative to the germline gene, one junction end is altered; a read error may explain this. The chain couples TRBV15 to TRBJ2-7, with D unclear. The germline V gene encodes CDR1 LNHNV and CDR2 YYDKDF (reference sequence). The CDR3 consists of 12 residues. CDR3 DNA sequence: TGTGCCACCAGCATAGATTTGGACGATCAGTACTTC. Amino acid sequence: CATSIDLDDQYF.

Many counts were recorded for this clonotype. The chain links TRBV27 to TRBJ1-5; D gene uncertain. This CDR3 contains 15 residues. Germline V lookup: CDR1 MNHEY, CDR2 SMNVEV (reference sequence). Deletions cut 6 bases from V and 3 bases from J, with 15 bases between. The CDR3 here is CASSLRSGLNQPQHF. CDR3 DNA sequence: TGTGCCAGCAGCCTAAGGTCCGGGCTCAATCAGCCCCAGCATTTT.

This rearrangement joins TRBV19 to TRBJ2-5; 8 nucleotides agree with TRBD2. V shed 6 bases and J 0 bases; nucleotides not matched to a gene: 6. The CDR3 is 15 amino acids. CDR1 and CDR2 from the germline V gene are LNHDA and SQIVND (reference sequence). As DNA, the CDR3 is TGTGCCAGTAGCTGGACTAGCCGATACCAAGAGACCCAGTACTTC. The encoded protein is CASSWTSRYQETQYF.

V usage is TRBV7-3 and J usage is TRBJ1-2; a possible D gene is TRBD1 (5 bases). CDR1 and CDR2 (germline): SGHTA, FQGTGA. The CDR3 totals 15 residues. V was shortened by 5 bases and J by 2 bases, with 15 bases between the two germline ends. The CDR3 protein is CASSPQGGINYGYTF. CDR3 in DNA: TGTGCCAGCAGCCCCCAGGGAGGGATAAACTATGGCTACACCTTC.

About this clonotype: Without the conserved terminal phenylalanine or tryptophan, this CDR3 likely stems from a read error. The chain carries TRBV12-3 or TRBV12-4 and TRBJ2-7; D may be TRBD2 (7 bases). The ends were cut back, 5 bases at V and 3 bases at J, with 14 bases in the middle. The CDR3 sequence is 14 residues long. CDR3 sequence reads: CASSLGGPLYEQYY. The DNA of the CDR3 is TGTGCCAGCAGTCTGGGGGGGCCTCTCTACGAGCAGTACTAC.

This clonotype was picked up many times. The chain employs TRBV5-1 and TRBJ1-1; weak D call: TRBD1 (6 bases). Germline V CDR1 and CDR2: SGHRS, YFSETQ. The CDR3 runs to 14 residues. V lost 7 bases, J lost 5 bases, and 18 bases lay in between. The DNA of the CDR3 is TGCGCCAGCGGCGACAGGTCCGGGGGGACTGAAGCTTTCTTT. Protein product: CASGDRSGGTEAFF.

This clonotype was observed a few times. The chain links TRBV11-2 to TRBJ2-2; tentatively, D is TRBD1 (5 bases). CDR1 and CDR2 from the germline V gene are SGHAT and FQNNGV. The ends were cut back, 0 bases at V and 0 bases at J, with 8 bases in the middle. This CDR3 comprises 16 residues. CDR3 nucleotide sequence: TGTGCCAGCAGCTTAGAGACAGTGACGAACACCGGGGAGCTGTTTTTT. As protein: CASSLETVTNTGELFF. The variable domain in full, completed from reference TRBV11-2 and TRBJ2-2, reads EAGVAQSPRYKIIEKRQSVAFWCNPISGHATLYWYQQILGQGPKLLIQFQNNGVVDDSQLPKDRFSAERLKGVDSTLKIQPAKLEDSAVYLCASSLETVTNTGELFFGEGSRLTVL.

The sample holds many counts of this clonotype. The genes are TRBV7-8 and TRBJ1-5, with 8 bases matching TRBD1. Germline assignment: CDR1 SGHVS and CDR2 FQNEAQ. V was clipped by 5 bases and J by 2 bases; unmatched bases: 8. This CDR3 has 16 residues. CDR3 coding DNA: TGTGCCAGCAGCACGCGGACAGGGAGGCGCAATCAGCCCCAGCATTTT. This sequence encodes CASSTRTGRRNQPQHF.

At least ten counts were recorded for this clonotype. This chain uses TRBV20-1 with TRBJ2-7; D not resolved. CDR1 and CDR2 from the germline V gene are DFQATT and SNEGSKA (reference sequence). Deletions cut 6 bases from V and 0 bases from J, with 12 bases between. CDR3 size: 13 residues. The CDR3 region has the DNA TGCAGTGCCACAAAACCAGACTCCTACGAGCAGTACTTC. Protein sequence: CSATKPDSYEQYF.

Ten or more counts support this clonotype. Here the CDR3 DNA reads TGCAGTGCTAGTTCGCGAGGCGAACAGTACTTC. Its translation is CSASSRGEQYF. The chain links TRBV20-1 to TRBJ2-7; no clear D gene. The CDR3 totals 11 residues. The germline V gene has CDR1 DFQATT and CDR2 SNEGSKA (reference sequence). V was trimmed by 3 bases and J by 10 bases, leaving 13 bases between them.

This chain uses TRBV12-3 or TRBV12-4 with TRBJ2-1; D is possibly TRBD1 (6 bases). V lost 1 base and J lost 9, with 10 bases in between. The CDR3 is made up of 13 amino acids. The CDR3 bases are TGTGCCAGCAGTTTAGACAGGGTTCTTGAGCAGTTCTTC. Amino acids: CASSLDRVLEQFF.

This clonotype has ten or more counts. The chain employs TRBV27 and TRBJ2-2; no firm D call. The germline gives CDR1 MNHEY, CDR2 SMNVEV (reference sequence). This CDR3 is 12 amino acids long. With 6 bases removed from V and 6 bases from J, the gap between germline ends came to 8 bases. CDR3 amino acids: CASSQYAGELFF. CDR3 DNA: TGTGCCAGCAGCCAGTATGCCGGGGAGCTGTTTTTT.

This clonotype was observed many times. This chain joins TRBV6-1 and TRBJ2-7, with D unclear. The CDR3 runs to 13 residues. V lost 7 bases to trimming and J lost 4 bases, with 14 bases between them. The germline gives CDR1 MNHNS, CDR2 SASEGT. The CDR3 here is CASNPTTGYEQYF. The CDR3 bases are TGTGCCAGCAACCCCACAACTGGGTACGAGCAGTACTTC.

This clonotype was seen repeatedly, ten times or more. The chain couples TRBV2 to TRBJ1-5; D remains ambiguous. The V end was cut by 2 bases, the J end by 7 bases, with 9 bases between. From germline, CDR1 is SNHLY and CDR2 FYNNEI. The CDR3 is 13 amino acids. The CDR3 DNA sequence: TGTGCCAGCAGTGAAAGCCCGGAACAGCCCCAGCATTTT. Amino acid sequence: CASSESPEQPQHF.

CDR3 in DNA: TGTGCCAGTAGGGGAACCGGGACGGCTATCTACGAGCAGTACTTC. This sequence encodes CASRGTGTAIYEQYF. This sequence joins TRBV19 and TRBJ2-7, with D possibly being TRBD1 or TRBD2 (5 bases each). This CDR3 is built from 15 residues. Germline lookup yields CDR1 LNHDA and CDR2 SQIVND (reference sequence). V dropped 6 bases and J dropped 3 bases, with 18 bases sitting between them.

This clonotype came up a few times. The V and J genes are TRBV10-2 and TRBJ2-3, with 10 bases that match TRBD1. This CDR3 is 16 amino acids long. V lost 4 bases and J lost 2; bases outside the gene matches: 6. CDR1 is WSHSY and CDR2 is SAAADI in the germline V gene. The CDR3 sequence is CASSGDRGPSTDTQYF. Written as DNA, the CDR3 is TGCGCCAGCAGTGGTGACAGGGGGCCTTCCACAGATACGCAGTATTTT.

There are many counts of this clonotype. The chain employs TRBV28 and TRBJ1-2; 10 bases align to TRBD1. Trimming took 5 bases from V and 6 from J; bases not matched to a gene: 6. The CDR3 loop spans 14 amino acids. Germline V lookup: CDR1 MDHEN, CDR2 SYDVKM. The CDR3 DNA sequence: TGTGCCAGCAGTCCCACGACAGGGGGCGATGGCTACACCTTC. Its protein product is CASSPTTGGDGYTF.

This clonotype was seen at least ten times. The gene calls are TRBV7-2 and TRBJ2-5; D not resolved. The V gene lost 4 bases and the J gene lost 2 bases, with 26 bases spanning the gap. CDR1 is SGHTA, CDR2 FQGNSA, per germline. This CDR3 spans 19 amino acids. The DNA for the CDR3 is TGTGCCAGCAGCTCTCCCTCTAAGGTTTCAGACCTACTACAAGAGACCCAGTACTTC. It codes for CASSSPSKVSDLLQETQYF.

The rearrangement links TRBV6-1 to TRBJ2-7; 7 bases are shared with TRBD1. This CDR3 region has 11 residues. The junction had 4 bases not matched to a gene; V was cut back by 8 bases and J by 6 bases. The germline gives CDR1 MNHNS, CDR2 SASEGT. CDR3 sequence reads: CASGQDSEQYF. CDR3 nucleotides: TGTGCCAGCGGACAGGATTCCGAGCAGTACTTC.

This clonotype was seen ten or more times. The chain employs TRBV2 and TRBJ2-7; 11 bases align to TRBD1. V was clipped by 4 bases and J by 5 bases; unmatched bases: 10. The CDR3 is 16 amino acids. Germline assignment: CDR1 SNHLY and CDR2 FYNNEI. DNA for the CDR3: TGTGCCAGCAGTGTATCTTCCGGGACAGGGGGTAACGAGCAGTACTTC. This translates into CASSVSSGTGGNEQYF.

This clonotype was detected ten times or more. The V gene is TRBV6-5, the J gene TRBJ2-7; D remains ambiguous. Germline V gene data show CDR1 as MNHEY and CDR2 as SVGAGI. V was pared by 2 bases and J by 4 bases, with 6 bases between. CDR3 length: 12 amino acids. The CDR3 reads CASSYGEYEQYF. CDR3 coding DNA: TGTGCCAGCAGTTACGGGGAATACGAGCAGTACTTC.

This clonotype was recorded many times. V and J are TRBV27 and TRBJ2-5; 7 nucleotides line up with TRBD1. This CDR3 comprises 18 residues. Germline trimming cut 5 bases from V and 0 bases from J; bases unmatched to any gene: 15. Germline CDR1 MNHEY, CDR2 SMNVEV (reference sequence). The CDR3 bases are TGTGCCAGCAGTGACGCCGACAGGGCTGGTCCGTACCAAGAGACCCAGTACTTC. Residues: CASSDADRAGPYQETQYF.

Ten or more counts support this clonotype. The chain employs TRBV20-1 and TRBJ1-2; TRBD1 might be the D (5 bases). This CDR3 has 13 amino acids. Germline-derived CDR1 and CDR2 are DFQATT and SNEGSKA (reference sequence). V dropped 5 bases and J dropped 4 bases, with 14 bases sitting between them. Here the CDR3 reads CSAQRGVRYGYTF. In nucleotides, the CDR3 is TGCAGTGCTCAACGAGGGGTTCGCTATGGCTACACCTTC.

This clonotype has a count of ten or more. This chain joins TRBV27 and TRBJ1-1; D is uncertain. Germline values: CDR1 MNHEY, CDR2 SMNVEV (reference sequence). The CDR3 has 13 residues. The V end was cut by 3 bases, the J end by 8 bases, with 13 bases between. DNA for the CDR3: TGTGCCAGCAGTTTCGGTGGGTCTGCGGAAGCTTTCTTT. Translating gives CASSFGGSAEAFF.

The CDR3 reads CASRRDLGGNQPQHF. Written as DNA, the CDR3 is TGTGCCAGCAGACGTGACTTAGGGGGCAATCAGCCCCAGCATTTT. The chain carries TRBV28 and TRBJ1-5; possibly TRBD1 for D (5 bases). The CDR3 is 15 residues long. V lost 6 bases, J lost 2 bases, and 14 bases lay in between. The germline CDR1 and CDR2 sequences are MDHEN and SYDVKM.

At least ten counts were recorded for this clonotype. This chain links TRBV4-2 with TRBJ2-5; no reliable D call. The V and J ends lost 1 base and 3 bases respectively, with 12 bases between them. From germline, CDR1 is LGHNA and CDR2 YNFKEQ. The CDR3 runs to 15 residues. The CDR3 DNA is TGTGCCAGCAGCCAAGGGATCAACACCGAAGAGACCCAGTACTTC. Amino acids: CASSQGINTEETQYF.

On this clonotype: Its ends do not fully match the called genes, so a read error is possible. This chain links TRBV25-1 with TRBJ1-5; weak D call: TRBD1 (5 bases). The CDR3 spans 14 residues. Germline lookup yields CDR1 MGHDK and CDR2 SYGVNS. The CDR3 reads CASSATEGEQPQHF. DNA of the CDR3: TGTGCCAGCAGTGCGACAGAGGGCGAGCAGCCTCAGCATTTT.